These T cell receptor beta chains were read from a single sample in a study of T cell changes during pregnancy in multiple sclerosis. This table comes from immunoSEQ multiplex PCR, and its TCRdb copy is limited to in-frame clones, with some not included. Of roughly 61,000 clones listed, 93% are singletons. The sample consisted of peripheral blood, taken after pregnancy. The receptors were gathered from a female donor with multiple sclerosis, enrolled in a pregnancy study. CDR3s include the opening cysteine and the closing phenylalanine or tryptophan. The order of the fields is J gene, D gene, clone size, V gene, CDR3 DNA, CDR3 protein. A D gene is named only where the DNA matches it firmly. Clone size is stated in some rows and not others, as once, few, many or a class when expanded.

TRBJ2-3 | TRBD1 | . | TRBV4-3 | TGCGCCAGCAGCCAAGATTGGGACAGGGGGGGGATCCACAATACGCAGTATTTT | CASSQDWDRGGIHNTQYF
TRBJ2-3 | . | . | TRBV5-4 | TGTGCCAGCAGCCCACCCGCCGGGAGAGGTTTAGATACGCAGTATTTT | CASSPPAGRGLDTQYF
TRBJ2-7 | . | . | TRBV27 | TGTGCCAGCAGTTTCGGGGGTTTTATGTACGAGCAGTACTTC | CASSFGGFMYEQYF
TRBJ2-7 | . | once | TRBV14 | TGTGCCAGCAGCCGCCTAATCTACGAGCAGTACTTC | CASSRLIYEQYF
TRBJ1-5 | TRBD1 | once | TRBV7-2 | TGTGCCAGCAGCCGACAGGGGAGGAATCAGCCCCAGCATTTT | CASSRQGRNQPQHF
TRBJ2-3 | TRBD2 | . | TRBV7-3 | TGTGCCAGCAGCTTAGGACTAGCAGCAGATACGCAGTATTTT | CASSLGLAADTQYF
TRBJ2-4 | . | . | TRBV5-4 | TGTGCCAGCAGCACACAGGGAAACATTCAGTACTTC | CASSTQGNIQYF
TRBJ2-3 | TRBD1 | . | TRBV30 | TGTGCCTGGAGTTGGGGACAGGGCCCAGATACGCAGTATTTT | CAWSWGQGPDTQYF
TRBJ2-2 | . | . | TRBV7-2 | TGTGCCAGCAGCTTAGCTCGGACAGACACCGGGGAGCTGTTTTTT | CASSLARTDTGELFF
TRBJ2-6 | . | once | TRBV19 | TGTGCCACCCGGTTCTCTGGGGCCAACGTCCTGACTTTC | CATRFSGANVLTF
TRBJ2-7 | TRBD2 | . | TRBV29-1 | TGCAGCGCCAAGGGGGTGACTAGCGGGAGACGATTGGGTGAGCAGTACTTC | CSAKGVTSGRRLGEQYF
TRBJ2-3 | . | . | TRBV7-2 | TGTGCCAGCAGCTTTACCGGGTCTAGCACAGATACGCAGTATTTT | CASSFTGSSTDTQYF
TRBJ1-1 | . | . | TRBV28 | TGTGCCAGCAGTTTATCAGGGCTGGGGGCTGGTGAAGCTTTCTTT | CASSLSGLGAGEAFF
TRBJ1-2 | TRBD1 | . | TRBV7-8 | TGTGCCAGCAGCTTAGTGCCGGGACAGATCTATGGCTACACCTTC | CASSLVPGQIYGYTF
TRBJ2-7 | . | . | TRBV29-1 | TGCAGCGTTGAAGAGCCGGGCCTGCGGGGCGAGCAGTACTTC | CSVEEPGLRGEQYF
TRBJ1-4 | TRBD1 | . | TRBV27 | TGTGCCAGCGGACGGACAGGGCATGAAAAACTGTTTTTT | CASGRTGHEKLFF
TRBJ2-2 | . | . | TRBV11-3 | TGTGCCAGCAGCTTATTATCAGGGTATCCGGTGGCCGGGGAGCTGTTTTTT | CASSLLSGYPVAGELFF
TRBJ2-1 | TRBD2 | . | TRBV4-2 | TGTGCCAGCAGCCAGGAACCCCTGGCGGGAGCTCGCAATGAGCAGTTCTTC | CASSQEPLAGARNEQFF
TRBJ2-1 | TRBD2 | once | TRBV6-1 | TGTGCCAGCAGTGTACTAGCGGGGGCCTACAATGAGCAGTTCTTC | CASSVLAGAYNEQFF